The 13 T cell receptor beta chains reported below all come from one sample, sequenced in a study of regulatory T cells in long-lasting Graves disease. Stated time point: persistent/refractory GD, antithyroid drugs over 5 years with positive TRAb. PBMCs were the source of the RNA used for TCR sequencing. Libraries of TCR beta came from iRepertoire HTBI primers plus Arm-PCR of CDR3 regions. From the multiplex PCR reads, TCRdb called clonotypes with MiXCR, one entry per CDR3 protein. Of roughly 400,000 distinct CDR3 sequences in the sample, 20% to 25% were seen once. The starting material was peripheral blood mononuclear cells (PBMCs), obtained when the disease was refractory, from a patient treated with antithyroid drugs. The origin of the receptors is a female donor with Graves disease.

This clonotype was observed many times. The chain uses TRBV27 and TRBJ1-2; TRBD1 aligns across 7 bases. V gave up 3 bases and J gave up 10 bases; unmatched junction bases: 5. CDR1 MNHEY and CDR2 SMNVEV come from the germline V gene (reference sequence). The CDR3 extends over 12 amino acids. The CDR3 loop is CASSFDRADYTF. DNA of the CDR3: TGTGCCAGCAGTTTCGACAGGGCGGACTACACCTTC.

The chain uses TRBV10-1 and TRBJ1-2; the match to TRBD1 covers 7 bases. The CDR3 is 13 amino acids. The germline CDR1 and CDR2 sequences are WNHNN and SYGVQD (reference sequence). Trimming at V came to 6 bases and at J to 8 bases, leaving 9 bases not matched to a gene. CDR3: CASSARQGDGYTF. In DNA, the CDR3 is TGCGCCAGCAGCGCAAGACAGGGAGACGGCTACACCTTC.

The CDR3 spells CASSYGNRGNYEQYF. For the CDR3, the DNA is TGTGCCAGCAGTTATGGGAACAGGGGGAACTACGAGCAGTACTTC. The genes are TRBV6-9 and TRBJ2-7; 8 bases are a match to TRBD1. V shed 2 bases and J 3 bases; nucleotides not matched to a gene: 6. The germline V gene has CDR1 MNHGY and CDR2 SVAAGI. CDR3 length equals 15 residues.

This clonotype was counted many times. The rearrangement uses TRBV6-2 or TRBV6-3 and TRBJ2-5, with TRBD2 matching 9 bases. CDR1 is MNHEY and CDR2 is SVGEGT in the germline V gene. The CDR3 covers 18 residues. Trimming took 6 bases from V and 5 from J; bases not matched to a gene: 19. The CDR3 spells CASSKFPLGGRAEETQYF. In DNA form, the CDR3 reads TGTGCCAGCAGCAAATTCCCCTTAGGCGGGAGGGCCGAGGAGACCCAGTACTTC.

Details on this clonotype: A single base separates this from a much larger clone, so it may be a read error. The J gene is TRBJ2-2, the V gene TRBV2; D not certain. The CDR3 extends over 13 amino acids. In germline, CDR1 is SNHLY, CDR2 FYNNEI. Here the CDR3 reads CACSALNTGELFF. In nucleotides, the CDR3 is TGTGCCTGCAGTGCCTTGAACACCGGGGAGCTGTTTTTT.

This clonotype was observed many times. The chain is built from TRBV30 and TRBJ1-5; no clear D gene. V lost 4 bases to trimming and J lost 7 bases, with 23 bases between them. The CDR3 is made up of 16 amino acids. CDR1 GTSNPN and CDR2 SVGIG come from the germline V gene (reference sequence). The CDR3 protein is CAWTDKGGTFGQPQHF. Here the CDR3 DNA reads TGTGCCTGGACCGACAAGGGAGGAACATTCGGGCAGCCCCAGCATTTT.

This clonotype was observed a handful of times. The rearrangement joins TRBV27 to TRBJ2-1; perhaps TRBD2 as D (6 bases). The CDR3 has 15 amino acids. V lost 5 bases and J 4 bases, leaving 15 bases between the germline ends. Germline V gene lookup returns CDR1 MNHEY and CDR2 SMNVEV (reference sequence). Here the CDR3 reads CASSQESGPYNEQFF. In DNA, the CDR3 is TGTGCCAGCAGTCAAGAAAGCGGGCCTTACAATGAGCAGTTCTTC.

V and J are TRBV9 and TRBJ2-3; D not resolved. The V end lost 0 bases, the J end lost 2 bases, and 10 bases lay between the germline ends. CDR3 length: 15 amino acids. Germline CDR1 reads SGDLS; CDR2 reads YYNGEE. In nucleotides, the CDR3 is TGTGCCAGCAGCGTAGGACCAAGATTCACAGATACGCAGTATTTT. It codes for CASSVGPRFTDTQYF.

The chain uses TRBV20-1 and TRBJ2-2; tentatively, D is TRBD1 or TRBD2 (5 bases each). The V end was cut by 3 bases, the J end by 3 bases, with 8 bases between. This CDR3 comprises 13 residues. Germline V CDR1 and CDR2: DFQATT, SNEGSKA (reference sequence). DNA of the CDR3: TGCAGTGCTAGCGGGACCTACACCGGGGAGCTGTTTTTT. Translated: CSASGTYTGELFF.

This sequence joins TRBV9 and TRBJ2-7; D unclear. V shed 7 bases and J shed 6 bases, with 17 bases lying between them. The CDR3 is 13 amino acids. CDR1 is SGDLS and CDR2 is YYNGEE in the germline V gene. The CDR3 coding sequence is TGTGCCAGCGGCCCTCTGTACCTCGGCGAGCAGTACTTC. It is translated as CASGPLYLGEQYF.

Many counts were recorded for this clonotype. The CDR3 DNA reads TGTGCCAGCAGTTTATACGAACAGGGGGCGGGTAATCAGCCCCAGCATTTT. It is translated as CASSLYEQGAGNQPQHF. The rearrangement joins TRBV28 to TRBJ1-5; 9 bases agree with TRBD1. The germline V gene encodes CDR1 MDHEN and CDR2 SYDVKM. The junction had 8 bases not matched to a gene; V was cut back by 1 base and J by 4 bases. The CDR3 consists of 17 residues.

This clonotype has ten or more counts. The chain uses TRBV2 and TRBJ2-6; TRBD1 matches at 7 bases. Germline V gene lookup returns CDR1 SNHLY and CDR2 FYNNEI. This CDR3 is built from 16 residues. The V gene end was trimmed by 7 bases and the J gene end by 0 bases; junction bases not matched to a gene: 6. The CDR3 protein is CASTGQINSGANVLTF. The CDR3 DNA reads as TGTGCCAGCACGGGACAGATTAACTCTGGGGCCAACGTCCTGACTTTC.

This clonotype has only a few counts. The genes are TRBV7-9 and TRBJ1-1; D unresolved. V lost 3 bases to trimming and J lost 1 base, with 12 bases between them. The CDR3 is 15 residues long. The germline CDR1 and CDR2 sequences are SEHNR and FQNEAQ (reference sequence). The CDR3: CASSLMDGKNTEAFF. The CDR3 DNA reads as TGTGCCAGCAGCTTGATGGACGGGAAGAACACTGAAGCTTTCTTT. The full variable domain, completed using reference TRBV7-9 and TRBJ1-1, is DTGVSQNPRHKITKRGQNVTFRCDPISEHNRLYWYRQTLGQGPEFLTYFQNEAQLEKSRLLSDRFSAERPKGSFSTLEIQRTEQGDSAMYLCASSLMDGKNTEAFFGQGTRLTVV.